What follows are 17 T cell receptor beta chains derived from one specimen sequenced in a study of cytomegalovirus exposure and HLA in healthy donors. The repertoire was sequenced with immunoSEQ multiplex PCR; TCRdb's copy has only in-frame clones and lacks some. The sample holds around 130,000 clones; roughly 89% are singletons and the top ten take 3% to 4%. The sample was PBMCs. The receptor source for this set is a man aged 25 to 40 in good health and CMV-seronegative.

The J gene is TRBJ2-7, the V gene TRBV19; 7 bases agree with TRBD1. CDR1 and CDR2 (germline): LNHDA, SQIVND (reference sequence). The trim removed 5 bases at V and 0 bases at J, leaving 7 bases unmatched. The CDR3 contains 15 residues. CDR3 sequence: CASSDTGTDSYEQYF. CDR3 DNA: TGTGCCAGTAGTGACACCGGGACAGACTCCTACGAGCAGTACTTC.

The CDR3 is CASSTRGTPEGTEAFF. The CDR3 DNA is TGTGCCAGCAGCACTCGAGGGACACCCGAGGGCACTGAAGCTTTCTTT. J is TRBJ1-1 and V is TRBV9; tentatively, D is TRBD1 (6 bases). The length of the CDR3 is 16 residues. Trimming took 4 bases from V and 4 from J, leaving 20 bases between them. Germline CDR1 SGDLS, CDR2 YYNGEE. The full variable domain, rest sourced from reference TRBV9 and TRBJ1-1, is DSGVTQTPKHLITATGQRVTLRCSPRSGDLSVYWYQQSLDQGLQFLIQYYNGEERAKGNILERFSAQQFPDLHSELNLSSLELGDSALYFCASSTRGTPEGTEAFFGQGTRLTVV.

The V call is TRBV27, the J call TRBJ2-2; 10 bases align to TRBD2. The ends lost 8 bases at V and 4 bases at J; junction bases unmatched: 7. The germline CDR1 and CDR2 sequences are MNHEY and SMNVEV (reference sequence). This CDR3 is built from 15 residues. In DNA, the CDR3 is TGTGCCAGCGCGAGCGGGGGGGCCGGCACCGGGGAGCTGTTTTTT. It is translated as CASASGGAGTGELFF.

This clone was found a few times. The chain employs TRBV7-9 and TRBJ2-7; 8 positions match TRBD1. Germline CDR1 is SEHNR and CDR2 is FQNEAQ (reference sequence). The V segment lost 11 bases and the J segment 1 base; nucleotides outside the gene matches: 13. The CDR3 covers 15 residues. The CDR3 bases are TGTGCCGCCTCTATGGGACAGGATATATCCTACGAGCAGTACTTC. Its translation is CAASMGQDISYEQYF.

The V gene is TRBV5-1, the J gene TRBJ1-3; 8 nucleotides align to TRBD1. Per the germline V gene, CDR1 is SGHRS and CDR2 is YFSETQ. V shed 4 bases, J shed 2 bases, and the junction held 11 bases outside the gene matches. The CDR3 covers 17 residues. The CDR3 DNA reads TGCGCCAGCAGCCGCACTTTGAGGACAGGGCCTGGAAACACCATATATTTT. It translates to CASSRTLRTGPGNTIYF.

In its sample, this clone was seen a few times. The rearrangement joins TRBV7-8 to TRBJ1-1; 9 nucleotides match TRBD1. Per germline, CDR1 SGHVS and CDR2 FQNEAQ. The CDR3 is 15 amino acids. V dropped 6 bases and J dropped 0; count of bases not matched to a gene: 5. CDR3 protein: CASRGQGGLNTEAFF. The CDR3 bases are TGTGCCAGCAGGGGACAGGGAGGGCTGAACACTGAAGCTTTCTTT.

V is TRBV6-5 and J is TRBJ2-1; perhaps TRBD1 as D (7 bases). There are 16 residues in the CDR3. The V end was cut by 2 bases, the J end by 7 bases, with 18 bases between. Looked up from germline, CDR1 is MNHEY and CDR2 is SVGAGI. CDR3 region: CASSYKGRGVYNEQFF. The DNA of the CDR3 is TGTGCCAGCAGTTACAAGGGCAGGGGGGTTTATAATGAGCAGTTCTTC.

The chain is built from TRBV5-1 and TRBJ2-5; TRBD2 matches 13 bases. Germline assignment: CDR1 SGHRS and CDR2 YFSETQ. Trimming cost V 4 bases and J 2 bases; bases outside gene matches: 2. There are 15 residues in the CDR3. The CDR3 DNA sequence: TGCGCCAGCAGCGGACTAGCGGGGGTTCAAGAGACCCAGTACTTC. This translates into CASSGLAGVQETQYF.

V is TRBV7-9 and J is TRBJ1-6; D gene ambiguous. From germline, CDR1 is SEHNR and CDR2 FQNEAQ (reference sequence). CDR3 length: 13 residues. The V and J ends lost 5 bases and 7 bases respectively, with 9 bases between them. The CDR3 here is CASSRGGNSPLHF. CDR3 sequence (DNA): TGTGCCAGCAGCCGGGGAGGCAATTCACCCCTCCACTTT.

The V and J genes are TRBV18 and TRBJ2-7; 7 bases align to TRBD1. This CDR3 has 15 residues. Losses at the gene ends were 3 bases for V and 2 bases for J; bases not matched to a gene: 7. Germline CDR1 and CDR2: KGHSH and LQKENI. CDR3: CASSPRAGTAYEQYF. For the CDR3, the DNA is TGTGCCAGCTCACCGAGGGCTGGGACAGCCTACGAGCAGTACTTC. The full variable domain, rest sourced from reference TRBV18 and TRBJ2-7, is NAGVMQNPRHLVRRRGQEARLRCSPMKGHSHVYWYRQLPEEGLKFMVYLQKENIIDESGMPKERFSAEFPKEGPSILRIQQVVRGDSAAYFCASSPRAGTAYEQYFGPGTRLTVT.

The chain joins TRBV27 to TRBJ2-1; 12 nucleotides agree with TRBD1. The CDR3 covers 14 residues. V lost 6 bases, J lost 10 bases, and 7 bases stayed unmatched. CDR1 and CDR2 from the germline V gene are MNHEY and SMNVEV (reference sequence). The CDR3 sequence is CASSTGTGGNEQFF. The CDR3 DNA reads TGTGCCAGCAGCACCGGGACAGGGGGCAACGAGCAGTTCTTC.

This chain links TRBV18 with TRBJ1-2; 8 positions match TRBD1. Per germline, CDR1 KGHSH and CDR2 LQKENI. There are 14 residues in the CDR3. After removal of 3 bases from V and 8 bases from J, the junction contained 8 bases not matched to a gene. In DNA form, the CDR3 reads TGTGCCAGCTCACCGACCGGGACAGGAGGCGGCTACACCTTC. This codes for CASSPTGTGGGYTF.

The chain couples TRBV5-5 to TRBJ2-7; D perhaps matches TRBD2 (6 bases). The CDR3 has 14 residues. From germline, CDR1 is SGHKS and CDR2 YYEKEE (reference sequence). V was cut by 1 base and J by 3 bases, with 11 bases left in between. CDR3 in amino acids: CASSLLQGGYEQYF. The DNA of the CDR3 is TGTGCCAGCAGCTTGCTCCAGGGAGGCTACGAGCAGTACTTC.

The chain links TRBV2 to TRBJ1-1; D uncertain. The CDR3 is 13 amino acids. CDR1 is SNHLY and CDR2 is FYNNEI in the germline V gene. Trimming took off 3 bases at V and 0 bases at J, with 5 bases between the two ends. This chain's CDR3 is CASSDTLNTEAFF. The CDR3 bases are TGTGCCAGCAGTGACACATTGAACACTGAAGCTTTCTTT.

This chain connects TRBV6-6 to TRBJ2-1; 7 nucleotides match TRBD2. The germline V gene has CDR1 MNHNY and CDR2 SVGAGI (reference sequence). The CDR3 covers 15 residues. The V gene end was trimmed by 4 bases and the J gene end by 4 bases; junction bases not matched to a gene: 7. The CDR3 DNA reads as TGTGCCAGCAGTTTCCGGGACTATAGATACAATGAGCAGTTCTTC. This codes for CASSFRDYRYNEQFF.

This chain joins TRBV6-5 and TRBJ1-1; possible D gene TRBD1, 6 bases. This CDR3 is 16 amino acids long. Germline V lookup: CDR1 MNHEY, CDR2 SVGAGI. Trimming pared 2 bases from V and 7 bases from J, leaving 20 bases between. The CDR3 is CASSYALTGGWDEAFF. In nucleotides, the CDR3 is TGTGCCAGCAGTTACGCCTTGACAGGCGGTTGGGATGAAGCTTTCTTT.

J is TRBJ1-6 and V is TRBV6-6; D is ambiguous. Germline CDR1 reads MNHNY; CDR2 reads SVGAGI (reference sequence). The V end lost 2 bases, the J end lost 3 bases, and 8 bases lay between the germline ends. The CDR3 sequence is 15 residues long. CDR3 sequence (DNA): TGTGCCAGCAGTTACGCGCGGGGCTATAATTCACCCCTCCACTTT. Protein sequence: CASSYARGYNSPLHF.